This is a list of T cell receptor beta chains from one sample in a study of blood T cells in healthy people across ages. MiXCR, run by TCRdb on the 5' RACE reads, gives a single entry per CDR3 protein. The sample has approximately 800,000 distinct CDR3 sequences; roughly 50% are singletons. Sequences were obtained from blood. The source of these receptors is a man older than 75 in good health. Each CDR3 is given with its conserved first and last residue. Fields, in order: clone size, D gene, V gene, J gene, CDR3 DNA, CDR3 protein. D genes are given only for firm matches. A row's size may be missing; if present it is once, few, many or a size class.

.	.	TRBV12-3/TRBV12-4	TRBJ2-1	TGTGCCAGCAGTTTGGAACAGCCCTACAATGAGCAGTTCTTC	CASSLEQPYNEQFF
.	.	TRBV20-1	TRBJ1-2	TGCAGTGCGCTGGGACGGACCCATGGCTACACCTTC	CSALGRTHGYTF
.	.	TRBV12-3/TRBV12-4	TRBJ1-2	TGTGCCAGCAGGTTAGAACGGGGCAGTGGCTACACCTTC	CASRLERGSGYTF
.	.	TRBV2	TRBJ2-1	TGTGCCAGCAGAGTTAGGGGGCCTAGCGTACCCAATGAGCAGTTCTTC	CASRVRGPSVPNEQFF
.	.	TRBV5-1	TRBJ2-1	TGCGCCAGCTGCAGGGACTCCATCTACAATGAGCAGTTCTTC	CASCRDSIYNEQFF
.	.	TRBV2	TRBJ2-1	TGTGCCAGCAGTGGGGATAGATCGCAGTTCTTC	CASSGDRSQFF
.	TRBD1	TRBV7-9	TRBJ1-6	TGTGCCAGCAGCTTAGCCGGGACAGGCGGATACGCACCCCTCCACTTT	CASSLAGTGGYAPLHF
.	TRBD1	TRBV12-3/TRBV12-4	TRBJ2-1	TGTGCCAGCAGGGCTACAGGGGATGGGAATGAGCAGTTCTTC	CASRATGDGNEQFF
.	TRBD2	TRBV5-8	TRBJ2-1	TGTGCCAGCAGCTTCGCGAATTTAGCGGGGGCCTACAATGAGCAGTTCTTC	CASSFANLAGAYNEQFF
few	.	TRBV20-1	TRBJ2-5	TGCAGTGCTAGAGATGCGGCGGACTTACAAGAGACCCAGTACTTC	CSARDAADLQETQYF
.	.	TRBV28	TRBJ1-6	TGTGCCAGCAACCGGGACGGCTATAATTCACCCCTCCACTTT	CASNRDGYNSPLHF
.	TRBD1	TRBV18	TRBJ2-4	TGTGCCAGCTCACCCTCCGGGACAGTCGGAGACATTCAGTACTTC	CASSPSGTVGDIQYF
few	.	TRBV2	TRBJ2-1	TGTGCCAGCAGAGGCAGGGCCAGGGATGAGCAGTTCTTC	CASRGRARDEQFF
.	TRBD2	TRBV20-1	TRBJ2-1	TGCAGTGCTGGGCGGACTAGTCGAGAGCAGTTCTTC	CSAGRTSREQFF
.	.	TRBV7-2	TRBJ2-1	TGTGCCAGCAGCCCGACGGTCAGCTCCTACAATGAGCGGTTCTTC	CASSPTVSSYNERFF
.	.	TRBV2	TRBJ1-5	TGTGCCAGCAGTGAAGAACTTAGTTTGGCCTTGGGGAATCAGCCCCAGCATTTT	CASSEELSLALGNQPQHF
.	.	TRBV4-2	TRBJ2-5	TGTGCCAGCAGTGCGGGGATCGGCGAGCGGTACTTC	CASSAGIGERYF
few	TRBD2	TRBV7-2	TRBJ2-4	TGTGCCAGCAGCTCCGGGAGGTTAGCCAAAAACATTCAGTACTTC	CASSSGRLAKNIQYF
.	.	TRBV2	TRBJ1-5	TGTGTCAGCAGTGATTCCATACCCAATCAGCCCCAGCATTTT	CVSSDSIPNQPQHF
.	TRBD2	TRBV20-1	TRBJ2-7	TGCAGTGCCTTTAAAAGCGGGAACTACGAGCAGTACTTC	CSAFKSGNYEQYF
few	TRBD2	TRBV12-3/TRBV12-4	TRBJ2-1	TGTGCCAGCAGTTTCCTAGCGGGAGTATACTACAATGAGCAGTTCTTC	CASSFLAGVYYNEQFF
few	.	TRBV3-1	TRBJ2-3	TGTGCCAGCAGCCAATTCCCTCTGGGTGATACGCAGTATTTT	CASSQFPLGDTQYF
few	TRBD1	TRBV7-3	TRBJ2-7	TGTGCCAGCAGTCCGGGACAGAATCGCTACGAGCAGTACTTC	CASSPGQNRYEQYF
.	.	TRBV20-1	TRBJ2-3	TGCAGTGCTAGTCCCCTAGCAACTAGCACAGATACGCAGTATTTT	CSASPLATSTDTQYF
.	TRBD2	TRBV24-1	TRBJ2-1	TGTGCCACCAGTGATTCTAAGGGACTAGCGGACTACAATGAGCAGTTCTTC	CATSDSKGLADYNEQFF
.	TRBD1	TRBV6-1	TRBJ1-6	TGTGCCAGCAGCACCGGGACAGCCGATAATTCACCCCTCCACTTT	CASSTGTADNSPLHF
.	.	TRBV5-1	TRBJ2-3	TGCGCCAGCAGCCCCCAATCGGATACGCAGTATTTT	CASSPQSDTQYF